This T cell receptor beta chain was identified during a study of cytomegalovirus exposure and HLA in healthy donors. A multiplex PCR was run with 60 Vbeta primers and 13 Jbeta primers. Some clones are missing from TCRdb's copy, which holds only in-frame ones; the method was immunoSEQ multiplex PCR. The sample has under 130,000 clones; around 77% are singletons. CDR1 is MNHEY and CDR2 is SMNVEV in the germline V gene (reference sequence). The length of the CDR3 is 13 residues. V lost 4 bases and J 1 base, leaving 6 bases between the germline ends. Comments on this clone: Its target is unknown.

Study-level results: After further analysis at a later stage, roughly 15,000 TCR beta sequences were associated with HLA alleles at 0.05 false discovery rate.

The sequence came from a woman aged 35 to 49 in good health and CMV-seropositive. The source material was PBMCs. This chain links TRBV27 with TRBJ2-3; D is undetermined. In DNA, the CDR3 is TGTGCCAGCAGTTGGCTTGGCACAGATACGCAGTATTTT. The encoded protein is CASSWLGTDTQYF.